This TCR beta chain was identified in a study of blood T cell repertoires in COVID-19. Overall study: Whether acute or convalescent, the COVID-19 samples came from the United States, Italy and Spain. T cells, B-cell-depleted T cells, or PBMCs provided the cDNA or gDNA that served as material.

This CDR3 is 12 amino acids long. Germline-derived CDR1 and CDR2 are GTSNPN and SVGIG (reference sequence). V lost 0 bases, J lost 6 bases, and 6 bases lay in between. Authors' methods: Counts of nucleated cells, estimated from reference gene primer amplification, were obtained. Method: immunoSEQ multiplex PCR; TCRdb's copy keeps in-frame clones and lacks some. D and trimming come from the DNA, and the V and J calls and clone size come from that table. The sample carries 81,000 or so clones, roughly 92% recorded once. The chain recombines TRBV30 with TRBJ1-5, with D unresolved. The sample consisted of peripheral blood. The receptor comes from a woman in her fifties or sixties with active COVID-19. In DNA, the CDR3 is TGTGCCTGGAGTGTACTCGGTCAGCCCCAGCATTTT. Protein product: CAWSVLGQPQHF.